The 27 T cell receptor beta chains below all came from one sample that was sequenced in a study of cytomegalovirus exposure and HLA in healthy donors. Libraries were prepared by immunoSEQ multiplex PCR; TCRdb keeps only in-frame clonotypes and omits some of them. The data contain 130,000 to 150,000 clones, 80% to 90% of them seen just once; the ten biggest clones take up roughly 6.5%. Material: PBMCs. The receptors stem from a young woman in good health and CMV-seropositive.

The CDR3: CASSPPGANVLTF. CDR3 sequence (DNA): TGTGCCAGCAGCCCCCCGGGGGCCAACGTCCTGACTTTC. The V gene is TRBV7-9, the J gene TRBJ2-6; no firm D call. The CDR3 contains 13 residues. CDR1 SEHNR and CDR2 FQNEAQ come from the germline V gene (reference sequence). The V end lost 5 bases, the J end lost 4 bases, and 6 bases lay between the germline ends.

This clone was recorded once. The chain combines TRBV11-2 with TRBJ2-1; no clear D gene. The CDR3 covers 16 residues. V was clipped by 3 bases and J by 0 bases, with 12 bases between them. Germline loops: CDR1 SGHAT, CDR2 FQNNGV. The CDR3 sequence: CASSFRGDSSYNEQFF. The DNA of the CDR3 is TGTGCCAGCAGCTTCCGAGGCGACTCCTCCTACAATGAGCAGTTCTTC.

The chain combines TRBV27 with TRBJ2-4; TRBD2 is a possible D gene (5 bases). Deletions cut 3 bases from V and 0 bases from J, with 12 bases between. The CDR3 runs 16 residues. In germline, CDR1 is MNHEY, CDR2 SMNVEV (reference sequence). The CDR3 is CASSFGVNLAKNIQYF. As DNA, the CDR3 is TGTGCCAGCAGTTTCGGGGTTAATCTAGCCAAAAACATTCAGTACTTC.

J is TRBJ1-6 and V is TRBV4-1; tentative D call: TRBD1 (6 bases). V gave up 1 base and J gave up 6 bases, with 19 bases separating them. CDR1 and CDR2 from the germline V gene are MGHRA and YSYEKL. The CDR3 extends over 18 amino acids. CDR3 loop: CASSQGDDRFFGNSPLHF. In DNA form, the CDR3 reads TGCGCCAGCAGCCAAGGGGACGACAGGTTTTTTGGTAATTCACCCCTCCACTTT.

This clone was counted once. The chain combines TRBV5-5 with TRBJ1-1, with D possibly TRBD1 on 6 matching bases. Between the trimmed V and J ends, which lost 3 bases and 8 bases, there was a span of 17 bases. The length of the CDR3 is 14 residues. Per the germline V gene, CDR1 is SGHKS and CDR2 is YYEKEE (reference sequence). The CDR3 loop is CASSWDKGRVEAFF. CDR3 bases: TGTGCCAGCAGCTGGGACAAAGGGCGGGTAGAAGCTTTCTTT.

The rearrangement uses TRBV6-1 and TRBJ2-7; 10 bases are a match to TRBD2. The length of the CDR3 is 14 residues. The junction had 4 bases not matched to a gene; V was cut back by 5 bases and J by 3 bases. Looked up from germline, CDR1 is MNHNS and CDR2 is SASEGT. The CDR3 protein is CASSRGTSVYEQYF. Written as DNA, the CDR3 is TGTGCCAGCAGTCGCGGGACTAGCGTCTACGAGCAGTACTTC.

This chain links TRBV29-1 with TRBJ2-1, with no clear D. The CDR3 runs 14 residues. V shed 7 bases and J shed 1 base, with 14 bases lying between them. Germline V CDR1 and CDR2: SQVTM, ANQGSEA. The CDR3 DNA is TGCAGCGACACTGAGGTCGGATCCTACAATGAGCAGTTCTTC. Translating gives CSDTEVGSYNEQFF.

The CDR3 region is CASSLGLVGEQYF. The CDR3 DNA follows: TGTGCCAGCAGCTTAGGTTTAGTCGGGGAGCAGTACTTC. The chain joins TRBV7-9 to TRBJ2-7; D not resolved. The V end lost 1 base, the J end lost 7 bases, and 11 bases lay between the germline ends. The CDR3 runs 13 residues. Germline CDR1 is SEHNR and CDR2 is FQNEAQ (reference sequence).

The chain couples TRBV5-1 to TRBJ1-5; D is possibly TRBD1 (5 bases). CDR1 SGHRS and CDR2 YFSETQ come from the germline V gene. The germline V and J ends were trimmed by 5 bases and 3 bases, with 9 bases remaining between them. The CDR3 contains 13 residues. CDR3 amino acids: CASRQGTNQPQHF. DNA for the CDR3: TGCGCCAGCAGGCAGGGAACCAATCAGCCCCAGCATTTT.

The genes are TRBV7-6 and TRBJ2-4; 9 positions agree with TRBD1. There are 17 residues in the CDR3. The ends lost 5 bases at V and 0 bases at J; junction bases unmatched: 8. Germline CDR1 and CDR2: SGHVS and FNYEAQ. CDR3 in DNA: TGTGCCAGCAGCCCCGGGACAGGGTCGCTAGCCAAAAACATTCAGTACTTC. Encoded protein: CASSPGTGSLAKNIQYF.

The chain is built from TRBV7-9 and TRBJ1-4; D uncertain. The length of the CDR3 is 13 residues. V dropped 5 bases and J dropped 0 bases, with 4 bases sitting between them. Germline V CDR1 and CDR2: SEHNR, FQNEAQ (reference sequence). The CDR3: CASSLSTNEKLFF. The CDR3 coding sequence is TGTGCCAGCAGCCTATCAACTAATGAAAAACTGTTTTTT.

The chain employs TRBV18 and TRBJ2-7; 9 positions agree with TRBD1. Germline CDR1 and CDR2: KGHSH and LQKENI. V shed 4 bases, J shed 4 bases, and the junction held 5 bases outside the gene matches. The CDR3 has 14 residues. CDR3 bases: TGTGCCAGCTCACTCAAACAGGGGGCTTACGAGCAGTACTTC. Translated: CASSLKQGAYEQYF.

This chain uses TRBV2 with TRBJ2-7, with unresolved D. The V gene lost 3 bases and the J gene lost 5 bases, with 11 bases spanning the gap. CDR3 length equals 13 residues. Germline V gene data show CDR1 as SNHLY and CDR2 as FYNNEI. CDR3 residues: CASSDSISHEQYF. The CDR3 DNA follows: TGTGCCAGCAGTGATTCTATAAGCCACGAGCAGTACTTC.

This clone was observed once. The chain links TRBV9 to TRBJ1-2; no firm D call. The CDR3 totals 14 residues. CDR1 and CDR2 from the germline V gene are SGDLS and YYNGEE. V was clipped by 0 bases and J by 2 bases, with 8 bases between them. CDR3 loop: CASSVDPSNYGYTF. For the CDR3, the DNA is TGTGCCAGCAGCGTAGATCCATCAAACTATGGCTACACCTTC. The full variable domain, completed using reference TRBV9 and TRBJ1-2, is DSGVTQTPKHLITATGQRVTLRCSPRSGDLSVYWYQQSLDQGLQFLIQYYNGEERAKGNILERFSAQQFPDLHSELNLSSLELGDSALYFCASSVDPSNYGYTFGSGTRLTVV.

The chain's CDR3 is CASSLNGRGYTF. The CDR3, as DNA: TGTGCCAGCAGCTTAAACGGGAGAGGCTACACCTTC. V gene TRBV11-3 combines with J gene TRBJ1-2; D is uncertain. The CDR3 contains 12 residues. Trimming removed 2 bases from V and 8 bases from J, with 9 bases in between. CDR1 is SGHNT and CDR2 is YENEEA in the germline V gene.

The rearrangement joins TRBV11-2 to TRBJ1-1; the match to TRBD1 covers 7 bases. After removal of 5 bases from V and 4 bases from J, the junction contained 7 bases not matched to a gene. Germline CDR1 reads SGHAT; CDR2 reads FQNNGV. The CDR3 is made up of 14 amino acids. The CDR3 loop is CASSASGGGTEAFF. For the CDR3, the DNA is TGTGCCAGCAGCGCCTCAGGGGGAGGCACTGAAGCTTTCTTT.

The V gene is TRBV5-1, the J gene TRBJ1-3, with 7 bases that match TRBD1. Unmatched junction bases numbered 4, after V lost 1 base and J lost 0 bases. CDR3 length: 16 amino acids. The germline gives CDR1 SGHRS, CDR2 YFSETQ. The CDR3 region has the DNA TGCGCCAGCAGCTTGCAGGGGGTCGTCTCTGGAAACACCATATATTTT. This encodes CASSLQGVVSGNTIYF.

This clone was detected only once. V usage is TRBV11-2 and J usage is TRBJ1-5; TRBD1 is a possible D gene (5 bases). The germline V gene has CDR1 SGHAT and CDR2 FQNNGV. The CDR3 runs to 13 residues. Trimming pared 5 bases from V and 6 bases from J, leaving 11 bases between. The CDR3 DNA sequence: TGTGCCAGCAGCCCAGGGCAGAGTCAGCCCCAGCATTTT. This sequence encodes CASSPGQSQPQHF.

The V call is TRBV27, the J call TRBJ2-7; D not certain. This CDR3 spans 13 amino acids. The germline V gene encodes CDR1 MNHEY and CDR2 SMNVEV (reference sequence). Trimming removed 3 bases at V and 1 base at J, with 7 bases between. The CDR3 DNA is TGTGCCAGCAGTTTCGCTAGTTCCTACGAGCAGTACTTC. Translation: CASSFASSYEQYF.

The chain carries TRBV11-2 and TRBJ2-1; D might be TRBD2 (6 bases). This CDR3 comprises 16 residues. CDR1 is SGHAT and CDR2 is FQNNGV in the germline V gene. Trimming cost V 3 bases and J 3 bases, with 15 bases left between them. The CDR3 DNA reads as TGTGCCAGCAGCTTGCGGGGTGGGGGTTTCTACAATGAGCAGTTCTTC. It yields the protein CASSLRGGGFYNEQFF. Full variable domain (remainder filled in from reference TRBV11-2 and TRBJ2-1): EAGVAQSPRYKIIEKRQSVAFWCNPISGHATLYWYQQILGQGPKLLIQFQNNGVVDDSQLPKDRFSAERLKGVDSTLKIQPAKLEDSAVYLCASSLRGGGFYNEQFFGPGTRLTVL.

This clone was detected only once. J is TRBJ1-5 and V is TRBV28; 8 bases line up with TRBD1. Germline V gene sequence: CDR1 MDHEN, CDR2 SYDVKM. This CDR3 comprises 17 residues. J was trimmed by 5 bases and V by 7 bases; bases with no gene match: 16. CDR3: CASTPGDRMSIYQPQHF. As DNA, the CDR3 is TGTGCCAGCACCCCCGGGGACAGGATGAGCATCTATCAGCCCCAGCATTTT.

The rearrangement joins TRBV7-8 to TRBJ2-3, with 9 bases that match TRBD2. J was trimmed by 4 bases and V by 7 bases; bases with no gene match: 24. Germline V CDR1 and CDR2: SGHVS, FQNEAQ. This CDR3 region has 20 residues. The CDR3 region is CASTPRASGAIQSFSDTQYF. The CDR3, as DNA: TGTGCCAGCACCCCCAGGGCTAGCGGGGCGATCCAATCTTTCTCAGATACGCAGTATTTT.

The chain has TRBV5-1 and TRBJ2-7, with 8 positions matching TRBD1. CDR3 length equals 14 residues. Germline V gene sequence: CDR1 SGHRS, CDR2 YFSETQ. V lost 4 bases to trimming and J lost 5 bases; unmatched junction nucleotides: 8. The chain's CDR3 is CASSLGQGFHEQYF. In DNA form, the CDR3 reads TGCGCCAGCAGCCTAGGACAGGGTTTCCACGAGCAGTACTTC.

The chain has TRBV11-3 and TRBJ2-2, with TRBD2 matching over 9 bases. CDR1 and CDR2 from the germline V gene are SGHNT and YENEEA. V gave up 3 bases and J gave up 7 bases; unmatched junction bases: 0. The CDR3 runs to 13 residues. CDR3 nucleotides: TGTGCCAGCAGCTTGCGGGGGGGCGGGGAGCTGTTTTTT. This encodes CASSLRGGGELFF. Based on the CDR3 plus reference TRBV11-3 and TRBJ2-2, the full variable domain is EAGVVQSPRYKIIEKKQPVAFWCNPISGHNTLYWYLQNLGQGPELLIRYENEEAVDDSQLPKDRFSAERLKGVDSTLKIQPAELGDSAVYLCASSLRGGGELFFGEGSRLTVL.

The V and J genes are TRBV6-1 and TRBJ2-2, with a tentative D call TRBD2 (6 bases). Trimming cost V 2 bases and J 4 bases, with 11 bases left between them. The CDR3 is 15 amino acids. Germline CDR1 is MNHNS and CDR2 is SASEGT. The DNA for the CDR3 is TGTGCCAGCAGTGAAAATGGAGGGGCCACCGGGGAGCTGTTTTTT. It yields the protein CASSENGGATGELFF.

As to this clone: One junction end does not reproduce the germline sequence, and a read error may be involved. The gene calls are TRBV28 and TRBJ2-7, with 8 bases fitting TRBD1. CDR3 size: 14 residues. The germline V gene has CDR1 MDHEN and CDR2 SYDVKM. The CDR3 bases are TGTGCCAGCAGTTTAGCAGGGGGCTCCCACGAGCAGTACTTC. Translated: CASSLAGGSHEQYF. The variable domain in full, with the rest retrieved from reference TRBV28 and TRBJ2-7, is DVKVTQSSRYLVKRTGEKVFLECVQDMDHENMFWYRQDPGLGLRLIYFSYDVKMKEKGDIPEGYSVSREKKERFSLILESASTNQTSMYLCASSLAGGSHEQYFGPGTRLTVT.

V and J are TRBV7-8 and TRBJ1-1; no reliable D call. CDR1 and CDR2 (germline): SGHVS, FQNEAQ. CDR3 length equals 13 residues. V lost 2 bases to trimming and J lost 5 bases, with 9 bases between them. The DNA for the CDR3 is TGTGCCAGCAGCTTATTGGAGGTGACTGAAGCTTTCTTT. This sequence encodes CASSLLEVTEAFF.